One T cell receptor (beta chain) is described in this entry. The data were produced by immunoSEQ multiplex PCR, yet TCRdb's version contains in-frame clones alone and is incomplete. The repertoire holds some 1,400,000 clones, with roughly 96% as singletons. The data are from a study of shared clonotypes between healthy human individuals. This CDR3 has 13 residues. Germline V gene data show CDR1 as MNHEY and CDR2 as SVGAGI. V lost 4 bases and J lost 5, with 11 bases in between. This chain connects TRBV6-5 to TRBJ1-1; D gene unclear. Sequenced input: naive CD4+ T cells sorted from blood. Specified subset: CD45RA+ positively selected. The clonotype comes from a man aged 25-45 years in good health. CDR3 in amino acids: CASSSVKGTEAFF. The CDR3 bases are TGTGCCAGCAGTTCCGTAAAAGGGACTGAAGCTTTCTTT.